Each of the 23 T cell receptor beta chains below was sequenced from the same sample in a study of cytomegalovirus exposure and HLA in healthy donors. 60 Vbeta and 13 Jbeta primers were used in PCR. Assay: immunoSEQ multiplex PCR; the TCRdb copy retains only in-frame clones and omits some. The data hold over 95,000 clones, with just under 75% observed a single time. Sequencing was performed on PBMCs. Receptors originate from a human donor in good health.

This chain joins TRBV11-1 and TRBJ2-7; TRBD1 matches 7 bases. This CDR3 is 14 amino acids long. V was pared by 5 bases and J by 3 bases, with 7 bases of the junction left unmatched. Per the germline V gene, CDR1 is SGHAT and CDR2 is FQDESV (reference sequence). CDR3 residues: CASSASRQGYEQYF. The CDR3 DNA reads as TGTGCCAGCAGCGCTAGCCGACAGGGCTACGAGCAGTACTTC.

This chain connects TRBV28 to TRBJ1-5, with unresolved D. Trimming took 3 bases from V and 8 from J, leaving 8 bases between them. Looked up from germline, CDR1 is MDHEN and CDR2 is SYDVKM. CDR3 length: 12 amino acids. The CDR3 sequence is CASSFWGEPQHF. Here the CDR3 DNA reads TGTGCCAGCAGTTTTTGGGGAGAGCCCCAGCATTTT.

The rearrangement uses TRBV19 and TRBJ2-1; tentative D call: TRBD2 (5 bases). Germline V gene lookup returns CDR1 LNHDA and CDR2 SQIVND (reference sequence). Trimming shortened V by 5 bases and J by 10 bases, and 12 bases separated the two germline ends. The CDR3 spans 12 residues. In DNA, the CDR3 is TGTGCCAGTAGTTTAGCTACGGGGGAGCAGTTCTTC. The encoded protein is CASSLATGEQFF.

The chain uses TRBV7-2 and TRBJ2-7; maybe TRBD1 (7 bases). The CDR3 is 16 residues long. V lost 2 bases and J lost 0, with 14 bases in between. Germline lookup yields CDR1 SGHTA and CDR2 FQGNSA. For the CDR3, the DNA is TGTGCCAGCAGCTTACGAGGCGGGGACAGCTCCTACGAGCAGTACTTC. Encoded protein: CASSLRGGDSSYEQYF.

The rearrangement links TRBV2 to TRBJ2-3; 12 bases are shared with TRBD2. Germline V gene lookup returns CDR1 SNHLY and CDR2 FYNNEI. The junction had 10 bases not matched to a gene; V was cut back by 6 bases and J by 6 bases. The CDR3 consists of 16 residues. DNA for the CDR3: TGTGCCAGCAGCCTCAGGGGGGGACTAGCGGGCGATACGCAGTATTTT. As protein: CASSLRGGLAGDTQYF.

This rearrangement joins TRBV19 to TRBJ2-7; 8 bases are shared with TRBD2. The V and J ends lost 5 bases and 4 bases, in that order; junction bases with no gene match: 4. The CDR3 sequence is 13 residues long. Germline values: CDR1 LNHDA, CDR2 SQIVND (reference sequence). CDR3 region: CASSSSGRYEQYF. The CDR3 DNA reads as TGTGCCAGTAGTTCCAGCGGGAGATACGAGCAGTACTTC.

The chain links TRBV2 to TRBJ2-3; 7 positions match TRBD2. V lost 5 bases, J lost 5 bases, and 7 bases stayed unmatched. The CDR3 has 14 residues. Germline V gene lookup returns CDR1 SNHLY and CDR2 FYNNEI. The CDR3 region has the DNA TGTGCCAGCAGTTGGGGGAGCGGGATAGATACGCAGTATTTT. It yields the protein CASSWGSGIDTQYF. Complete variable domain (other parts from reference TRBV2 and TRBJ2-3): EPEVTQTPSHQVTQMGQEVILRCVPISNHLYFYWYRQILGQKVEFLVSFYNNEISEKSEIFDDQFSVERPDGSNFTLKIRSTKLEDSAMYFCASSWGSGIDTQYFGPGTRLTVL.

This chain connects TRBV28 to TRBJ1-6; no clear D gene. Germline CDR1 reads MDHEN; CDR2 reads SYDVKM. Trimming pared 10 bases from V and 0 bases from J, leaving 7 bases between. This CDR3 comprises 13 residues. CDR3 nucleotide sequence: TGTGCCATGGGGAGCTCCTATAATTCACCCCTCCACTTT. It specifies CAMGSSYNSPLHF.

This chain connects TRBV5-1 to TRBJ1-2, with 8 nucleotides matching TRBD1. The CDR3 has 16 residues. Looked up from germline, CDR1 is SGHRS and CDR2 is YFSETQ. V was clipped by 0 bases and J by 0 bases; unmatched bases: 4. CDR3 sequence: CASSLGQGITNYGYTF. For the CDR3, the DNA is TGCGCCAGCAGCTTGGGACAGGGGATTACTAACTATGGCTACACCTTC.

This clone was picked up a small number of times. The rearrangement uses TRBV11-2 and TRBJ2-3; D may be TRBD2 (5 bases). The ends were cut back, 0 bases at V and 12 bases at J, with 10 bases in the middle. The CDR3 is made up of 12 amino acids. CDR1 and CDR2 from the germline V gene are SGHAT and FQNNGV. The CDR3 DNA sequence: TGTGCCAGCAGCTTAGAGGCTTCGGGACAGTATTTT. Translated: CASSLEASGQYF. Looking up the rest from reference TRBV11-2 and TRBJ2-3 gives the full variable domain: EAGVAQSPRYKIIEKRQSVAFWCNPISGHATLYWYQQILGQGPKLLIQFQNNGVVDDSQLPKDRFSAERLKGVDSTLKIQPAKLEDSAVYLCASSLEASGQYFGPGTRLTVL.

CDR3 residues: CASIRQGADSYEQYF. The CDR3 DNA reads TGTGCCAGCATTCGACAGGGGGCCGACTCCTACGAGCAGTACTTC. This sequence joins TRBV6-6 and TRBJ2-7; 10 nucleotides match TRBD1. V was pared by 7 bases and J by 0 bases, with 6 bases of the junction left unmatched. The germline V gene encodes CDR1 MNHNY and CDR2 SVGAGI (reference sequence). CDR3 size: 15 residues.

V gene TRBV9 combines with J gene TRBJ2-2; D is unclear. From germline, CDR1 is SGDLS and CDR2 YYNGEE. This CDR3 region has 12 residues. Trimming left V 4 bases short and J 6 bases short, with 7 bases between. Written as DNA, the CDR3 is TGTGCCAGCAGCCCCCTCCCCGGGGAGCTGTTTTTT. This sequence encodes CASSPLPGELFF.

A few counts support this clone. CDR3 residues: CASRGTAYEQYF. CDR3 coding DNA: TGTGCCAGCAGGGGGACAGCCTACGAGCAGTACTTC. The chain couples TRBV7-9 to TRBJ2-5, with 7 bases matching TRBD1. The end of the DNA is better explained by TRBJ2-7, so the J call may be wrong. Looked up from germline, CDR1 is SEHNR and CDR2 is FQNEAQ (reference sequence). This CDR3 has 12 amino acids.

The gene calls are TRBV6-5 and TRBJ1-6; 11 nucleotides align to TRBD1. Germline values: CDR1 MNHEY, CDR2 SVGAGI. V trimming: 10 bases; J trimming: 15 bases; junction bases outside the gene matches: 11. This CDR3 has 13 residues. Written as DNA, the CDR3 is TGTGCCACACTTAAGCCGGACAGGGGGCTCCTCCACTTT. Residues: CATLKPDRGLLHF.

The sample holds a few counts of this clone. The CDR3 sequence is CASSPGPSSGANVLTF. CDR3 DNA: TGTGCCAGCAGCCCGGGTCCAAGCTCTGGGGCCAACGTCCTGACTTTC. V gene TRBV5-4 combines with J gene TRBJ2-6; no reliable D call. Trimming shortened V by 4 bases and J by 0 bases, and 11 bases separated the two germline ends. The CDR3 totals 16 residues. The germline V gene encodes CDR1 SGHNT and CDR2 YYREEE (reference sequence). The full variable domain, in which reference TRBV5-4 and TRBJ2-6 provide the parts outside the CDR3, is ETGVTQSPTHLIKTRGQQVTLRCSSQSGHNTVSWYQQALGQGPQFIFQYYREEENGRGNFPPRFSGLQFPNYSSELNVNALELDDSALYLCASSPGPSSGANVLTFGAGSRLTVL.

J is TRBJ1-1 and V is TRBV30, with D uncertain. Trimming pared 5 bases from V and 11 bases from J, leaving 15 bases between. Germline values: CDR1 GTSNPN, CDR2 SVGIG (reference sequence). The length of the CDR3 is 11 residues. The CDR3 DNA reads as TGTGCCTGGGCTCATGAGGCTGGGGCTTTCTTT. Its translation is CAWAHEAGAFF.

The chain is built from TRBV5-8 and TRBJ2-5, with a tentative D call TRBD2 (6 bases). Per the germline V gene, CDR1 is SGHTS and CDR2 is YDEGEE. Trimming stripped 4 bases from V and 5 bases from J, with 15 bases between. The CDR3 runs to 14 residues. CDR3 sequence reads: CASSVGLAQETQYF. The CDR3 nucleotides are TGTGCCAGCAGCGTGGGACTGGCCCAGGAGACCCAGTACTTC.

This clone was seen a few times. The chain is built from TRBV10-3 and TRBJ2-2; 11 bases map to TRBD2. Germline CDR1 is ENHRY and CDR2 is SYGVKD. J gave up 7 bases and V 4 bases, and 5 bases lay outside the gene matches. This CDR3 has 15 residues. The DNA of the CDR3 is TGTGCCATCAGTGCCCCGACTAGCGGGATCGGGGAGCTGTTTTTT. Translated, it gives CAISAPTSGIGELFF.

This clone has a single count. The gene calls are TRBV7-2 and TRBJ1-5; the D is unclear. V was shortened by 4 bases and J by 6 bases, with 10 bases between the two germline ends. The V gene's germline CDR1 is SGHTA and CDR2 FQGNSA. CDR3 length equals 13 residues. CDR3 sequence: CASSYRVSQPQHF. CDR3 DNA: TGTGCCAGCAGCTATCGGGTTTCTCAGCCCCAGCATTTT. The entire variable domain, with the rest obtained from reference TRBV7-2 and TRBJ1-5, is as follows: GAGVSQSPSNKVTEKGKDVELRCDPISGHTALYWYRQSLGQGLEFLIYFQGNSAPDKSGLPSDRFSAERTGGSVSTLTIQRTQQEDSAVYLCASSYRVSQPQHFGDGTRLSIL.

This rearrangement joins TRBV5-6 to TRBJ2-1, with 8 bases identical to TRBD1. J lost 5 bases, V lost 3 bases, and 7 bases had no gene match. The CDR3 is 15 residues long. Germline V gene data show CDR1 as SGHDT and CDR2 as YYEEEE. CDR3 nucleotide sequence: TGTGCCAGCAGCTCAGGACAGGGTACGAACAATGAGCAGTTCTTC. Its translation: CASSSGQGTNNEQFF.

The chain employs TRBV28 and TRBJ2-5; 9 nucleotides agree with TRBD1. The CDR3 is made up of 16 amino acids. The ends lost 5 bases at V and 5 bases at J; junction bases unmatched: 12. CDR1 MDHEN and CDR2 SYDVKM come from the germline V gene. CDR3 bases: TGTGCCAGCAGTCTACCGGGACAGGGATTTCGGGAGACCCAGTACTTC. It specifies CASSLPGQGFRETQYF.

The CDR3 DNA is TGTGCCAGCAGTTTTGGACAGGGGAGCTACGAGCAGTACTTC. This codes for CASSFGQGSYEQYF. V gene TRBV7-6 combines with J gene TRBJ2-7; TRBD1 matches 9 bases. V was pared by 6 bases and J by 3 bases, with 6 bases of the junction left unmatched. The CDR3 has 14 amino acids. Germline lookup yields CDR1 SGHVS and CDR2 FNYEAQ.

The chain is built from TRBV6-5 and TRBJ1-6; a weak D match, TRBD1 (5 bases). This CDR3 spans 16 amino acids. CDR1 and CDR2 (germline): MNHEY, SVGAGI. The germline V and J ends were trimmed by 0 bases and 9 bases, with 15 bases remaining between them. The CDR3 DNA reads TGTGCCAGCAGTTACTCGGTGGGGGGGGTTGGTTCACCCCTCCACTTT. This codes for CASSYSVGGVGSPLHF.